Following are 2 T cell receptor beta chains from one sample sequenced in a study of OX40 agonist ivuxolimab in advanced cancers. This table comes from immunoSEQ multiplex PCR, and its TCRdb copy is limited to in-frame clones, with some not included. The sample contains 60,000 to 100,000 clones, more than 75% of which appear only once. Sequenced here: CD4+ or CD8+ T cells sorted from blood, sampled in a trial of the OX40 agonist ivuxolimab. These receptors all stem from an adult with an advanced solid tumor such as melanoma, head and neck, liver or kidney cancer.

The J gene is TRBJ2-7, the V gene TRBV18; the match to TRBD1 covers 7 bases. The CDR3 has 17 residues. Unmatched junction bases numbered 16, after V lost 2 bases and J lost 6 bases. In germline, CDR1 is KGHSH, CDR2 LQKENI. Here the CDR3 DNA reads TGTGCCAGCTCACCAGATTTAGGGGGCAACACAGGGAGCGAGCAGTACTTC. Encoded protein: CASSPDLGGNTGSEQYF.

This clone was counted only a few times. Written as DNA, the CDR3 is TGTGCCTGGTCCCGGGACTATGGCTACACCTTC. It codes for CAWSRDYGYTF. This rearrangement joins TRBV30 to TRBJ1-2; no clear D. With 5 bases removed from V and 3 bases from J, the gap between germline ends came to 7 bases. Germline CDR1 reads GTSNPN; CDR2 reads SVGIG (reference sequence). There are 11 residues in the CDR3.